This paragraph covers one TCR beta chain sequence. The source of the sample is a study of blood T cell repertoires in COVID-19. For the study at large: The origin of the acute and convalescent COVID-19 samples was the United States, Italy and Spain.

This CDR3 spans 14 amino acids. V dropped 7 bases and J dropped 1 base, with 14 bases sitting between them. Germline V gene data show CDR1 as SNHLY and CDR2 as FYNNEI. As processed by the authors: Amplified reference gene primers provided the basis for estimating nucleated cell counts. Generated by immunoSEQ multiplex PCR, the TCRdb table keeps only in-frame clones and is missing some. V and J calls plus clone size are reproduced from that table; the DNA served to infer D and trimming. The repertoire has 80,000 or so clones, around 80% of them found once; the top ten carry about 6.9%. This TCR came from a human donor in a cohort sampled during active COVID-19. Sample: peripheral blood. This chain joins TRBV2 and TRBJ2-7, with D maybe TRBD1 (6 bases). The DNA for the CDR3 is TGTGCCAGCATTTGGAACAGGGTATCCTACGAGCAGTACTTC. Translation: CASIWNRVSYEQYF.